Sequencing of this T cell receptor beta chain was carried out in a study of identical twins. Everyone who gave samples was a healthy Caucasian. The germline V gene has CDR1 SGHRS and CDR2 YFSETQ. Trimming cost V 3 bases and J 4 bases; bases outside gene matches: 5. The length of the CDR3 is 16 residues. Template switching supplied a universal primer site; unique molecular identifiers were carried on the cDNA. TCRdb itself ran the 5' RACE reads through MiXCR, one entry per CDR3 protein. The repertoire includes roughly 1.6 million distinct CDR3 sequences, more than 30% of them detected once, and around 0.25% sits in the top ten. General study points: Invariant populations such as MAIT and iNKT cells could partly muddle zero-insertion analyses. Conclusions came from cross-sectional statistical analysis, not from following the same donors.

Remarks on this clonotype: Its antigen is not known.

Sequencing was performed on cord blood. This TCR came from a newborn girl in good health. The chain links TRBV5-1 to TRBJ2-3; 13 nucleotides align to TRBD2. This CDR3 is CASSSTSGGAADTQYF. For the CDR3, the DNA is TGCGCCAGCAGCTCTACTAGCGGGGGGGCCGCAGATACGCAGTATTTT.